This T cell receptor beta chain was captured by sequencing in a study of T cell responses to AZD1222 COVID-19 vaccine. Study outcomes and limitations: Reports say nearly half of spike-specific TCRs go after unmutated variant regions. There were vaccine-associated CD4 TCRs across spike, dominant at 160-218 and 743-854.

This clone has only one observation. Its antigen is not known. Libraries were prepared by immunoSEQ multiplex PCR; TCRdb keeps only in-frame clonotypes and omits some of them. The data contain about 150,000 clones, about 93% of them singletons. Sequenced material: peripheral blood, taken on day 0 of AZD1222 vaccination. The TCR sequence derives from an adult in good health.

CDR3 in DNA: TGTGCCAGCAGTTCCTCAGGGGTTGGAAACACCATATATTTT. Translated, it gives CASSSSGVGNTIYF. The rearrangement links TRBV28 to TRBJ1-3, with D tentatively TRBD1 (6 bases). The germline V gene has CDR1 MDHEN and CDR2 SYDVKM. V was trimmed by 4 bases and J by 3 bases, leaving 10 bases between them. This CDR3 spans 14 amino acids.